These T cell receptor beta chains were read from a single sample in a study of a mutant IDH1 vaccine in newly diagnosed glioma. These TCRs are of unknown antigen specificity. Only in-frame clones appear in the TCRdb table, and some are missing; sequencing was by immunoSEQ multiplex PCR. The data contain about 56,000 clones, about nine tenths of them seen just once; the ten biggest clones take up 1.5% to 2%. This specimen consisted of PBMCs, obtained from a glioma patient whose treatment included an IDH1 peptide vaccine. Every receptor here comes from a man aged 35 to 55 with glioma. The CDR3 runs from the conserved cysteine through the conserved F or W. The D gene is left open where the match is weak.

-	TRBV6-1	TRBJ1-2	CASSESGRESYGYTF	TGTGCCAGCAGTGAATCGGGCAGGGAGAGCTATGGCTACACCTTC
-	TRBV19	TRBJ1-2	CASSIGGSNYGYTF	TGTGCCAGTAGTATAGGTGGATCTAACTATGGCTACACCTTC
-	TRBV2	TRBJ1-2	CASLHENYGYTF	TGTGCCAGCCTTCACGAAAACTATGGCTACACCTTC
-	TRBV19	TRBJ2-5	CASSIRQETQYF	TGTGCCAGTAGTATCCGGCAAGAGACCCAGTACTTC
TRBD1	TRBV4-2	TRBJ2-1	CASSQVEIRGQVSYEQFF	TGTGCCAGCAGCCAAGTTGAAATTAGAGGACAGGTATCCTATGAGCAGTTCTTC
TRBD2	TRBV9	TRBJ2-2	CASSPRTSGNTGELFF	TGTGCCAGCAGCCCTCGGACTAGCGGTAACACCGGGGAGCTGTTTTTT
-	TRBV7-2	TRBJ2-1	CASSLHQSGEQFF	TGTGCCAGCAGCTTACATCAATCCGGTGAGCAGTTCTTC
-	TRBV7-6	TRBJ2-1	CASSPGRRLLGYNEQFF	TGTGCCAGCAGCCCAGGGCGACGGTTGTTAGGCTACAATGAGCAGTTCTTC
-	TRBV19	TRBJ2-7	CASRAGLTYEQYF	TGTGCCAGTAGAGCCGGACTTACCTACGAGCAGTACTTC
-	TRBV2	TRBJ1-4	CASTLNEKLFF	TGTGCCAGCACCCTTAATGAAAAACTGTTTTTT
-	TRBV6-6	TRBJ1-1	CASSYSIVLGGEAFF	TGTGCCAGCAGTTACTCGATAGTCCTGGGGGGTGAAGCTTTCTTT
TRBD1	TRBV7-8	TRBJ2-7	CASSGDRGLGEQYF	TGTGCCAGCAGCGGAGACAGGGGGCTTGGGGAGCAGTACTTC